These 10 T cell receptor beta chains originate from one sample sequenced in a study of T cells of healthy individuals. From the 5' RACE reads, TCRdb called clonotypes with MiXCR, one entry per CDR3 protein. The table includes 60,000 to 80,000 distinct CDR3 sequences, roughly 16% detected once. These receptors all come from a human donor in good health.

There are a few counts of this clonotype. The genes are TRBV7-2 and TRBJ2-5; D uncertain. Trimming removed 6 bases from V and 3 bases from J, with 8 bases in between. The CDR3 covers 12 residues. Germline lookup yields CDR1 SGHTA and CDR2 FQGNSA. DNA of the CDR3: TGTGCCAGCAGTCAGACGAAAGAGACCCAGTACTTC. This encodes CASSQTKETQYF.

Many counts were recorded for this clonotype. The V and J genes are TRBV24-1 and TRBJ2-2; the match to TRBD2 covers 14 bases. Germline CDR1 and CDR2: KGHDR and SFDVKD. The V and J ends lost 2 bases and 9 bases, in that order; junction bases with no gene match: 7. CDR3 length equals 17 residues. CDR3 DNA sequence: TGTGCCACCAGTGATTACCCTGGACTAGCGGGGGGCTGGGAGCTGTTTTTT. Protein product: CATSDYPGLAGGWELFF.

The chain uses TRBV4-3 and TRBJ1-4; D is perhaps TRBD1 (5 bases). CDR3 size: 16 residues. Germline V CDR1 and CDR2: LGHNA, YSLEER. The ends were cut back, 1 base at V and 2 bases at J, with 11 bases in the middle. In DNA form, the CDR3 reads TGCGCCAGCAGCCAAGTGCCGGGGGTGACTAATGAAAAACTGTTTTTT. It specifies CASSQVPGVTNEKLFF.

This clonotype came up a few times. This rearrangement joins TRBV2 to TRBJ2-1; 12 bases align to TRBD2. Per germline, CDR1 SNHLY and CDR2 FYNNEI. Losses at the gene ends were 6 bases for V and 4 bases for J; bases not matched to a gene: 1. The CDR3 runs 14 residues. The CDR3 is CASRGLAGYNEQFF. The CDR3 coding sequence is TGTGCCAGCAGAGGACTAGCGGGGTACAATGAGCAGTTCTTC.

DNA of the CDR3: TGTGCCAGCCACGACCGTCGGACCACAGATACGCAGTATTTT. Amino acid sequence: CASHDRRTTDTQYF. This chain joins TRBV19 and TRBJ2-3; D gene uncertain. There are 14 residues in the CDR3. CDR1 is LNHDA, CDR2 SQIVND, per germline (reference sequence). Trimming shortened V by 9 bases and J by 2 bases, and 15 bases separated the two germline ends.

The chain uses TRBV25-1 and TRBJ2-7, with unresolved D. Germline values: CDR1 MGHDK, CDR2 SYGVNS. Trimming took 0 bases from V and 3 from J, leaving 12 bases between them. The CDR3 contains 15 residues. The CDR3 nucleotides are TGTGCCAGCAGTGAATATTCTGGCAGCCACTACGAGCAGTACTTC. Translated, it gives CASSEYSGSHYEQYF.

The CDR3 sequence: CSAPSGSDTEAFF. In nucleotides, the CDR3 is TGCAGTGCTCCATCAGGGTCGGACACTGAAGCTTTCTTT. The chain uses TRBV20-1 and TRBJ1-1; TRBD1 might be the D (5 bases). The V end was cut by 5 bases, the J end by 3 bases, with 13 bases between. CDR1 is DFQATT, CDR2 SNEGSKA, per germline (reference sequence). This CDR3 spans 13 amino acids.

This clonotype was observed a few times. CDR3 residues: CASSLAGSQQFF. The CDR3 DNA is TGTGCCAGCAGCTTAGCGGGATCTCAGCAGTTCTTC. J is TRBJ2-1 and V is TRBV7-2; unclear D gene. CDR1 SGHTA and CDR2 FQGNSA come from the germline V gene. The germline V and J ends were trimmed by 0 bases and 11 bases, with 8 bases remaining between them. The CDR3 has 12 amino acids.

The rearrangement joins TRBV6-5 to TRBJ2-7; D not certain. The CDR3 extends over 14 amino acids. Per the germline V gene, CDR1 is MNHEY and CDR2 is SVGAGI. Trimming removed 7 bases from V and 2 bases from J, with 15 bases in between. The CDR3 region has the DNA TGTGCCAGCATTAGGACCGAACCTCCCTACGAGCAGTACTTC. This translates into CASIRTEPPYEQYF.

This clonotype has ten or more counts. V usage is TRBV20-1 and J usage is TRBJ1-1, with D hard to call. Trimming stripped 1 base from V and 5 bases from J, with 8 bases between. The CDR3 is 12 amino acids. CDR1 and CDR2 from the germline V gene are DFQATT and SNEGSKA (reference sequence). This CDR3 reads CSARVSGTEAFF. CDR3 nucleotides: TGCAGTGCTAGAGTGTCGGGGACTGAAGCTTTCTTT.